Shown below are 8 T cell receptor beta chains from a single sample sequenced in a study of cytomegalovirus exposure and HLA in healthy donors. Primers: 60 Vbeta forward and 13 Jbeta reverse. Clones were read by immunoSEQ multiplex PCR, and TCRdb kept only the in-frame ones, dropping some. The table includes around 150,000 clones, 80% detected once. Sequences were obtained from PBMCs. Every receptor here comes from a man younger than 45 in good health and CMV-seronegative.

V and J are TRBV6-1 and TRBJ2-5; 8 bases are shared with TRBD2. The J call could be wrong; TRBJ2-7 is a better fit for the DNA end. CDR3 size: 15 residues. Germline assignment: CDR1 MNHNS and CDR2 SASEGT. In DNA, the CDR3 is TGTGCCAGCAGTGAACTCGTGACTAGCGTGGTCGAGCAGTACTTC. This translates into CASSELVTSVVEQYF.

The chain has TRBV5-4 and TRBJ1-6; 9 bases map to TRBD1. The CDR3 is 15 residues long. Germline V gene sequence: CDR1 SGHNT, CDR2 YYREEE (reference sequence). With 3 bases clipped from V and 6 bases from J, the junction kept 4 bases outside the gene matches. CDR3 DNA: TGTGCCAGCAGCTCGCGGACAGGGGTTAATTCACCCCTCCACTTT. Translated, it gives CASSSRTGVNSPLHF.

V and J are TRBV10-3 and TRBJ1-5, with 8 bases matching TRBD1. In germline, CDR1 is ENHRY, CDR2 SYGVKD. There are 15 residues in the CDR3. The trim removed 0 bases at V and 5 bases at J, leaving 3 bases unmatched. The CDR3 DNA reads TGTGCCATCAGTGAGTCTTCAGGGGGCCATCAGCCCCAGCATTTT. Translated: CAISESSGGHQPQHF.

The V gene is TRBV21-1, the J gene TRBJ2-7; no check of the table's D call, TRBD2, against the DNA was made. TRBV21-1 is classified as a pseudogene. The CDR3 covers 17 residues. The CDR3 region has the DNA TGTGCCAGCAGCGTCCCCCCGCGGACTAGCGGGCCTTACGAGCAGTACTTC. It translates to CASSVPPRTSGPYEQYF.

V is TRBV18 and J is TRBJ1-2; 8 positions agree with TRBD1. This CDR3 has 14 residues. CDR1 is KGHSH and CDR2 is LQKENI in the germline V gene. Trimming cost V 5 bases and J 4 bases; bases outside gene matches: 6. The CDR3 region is CASSSQGAGYGYTF. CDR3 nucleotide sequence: TGTGCCAGCTCATCCCAGGGGGCAGGCTATGGCTACACCTTC.

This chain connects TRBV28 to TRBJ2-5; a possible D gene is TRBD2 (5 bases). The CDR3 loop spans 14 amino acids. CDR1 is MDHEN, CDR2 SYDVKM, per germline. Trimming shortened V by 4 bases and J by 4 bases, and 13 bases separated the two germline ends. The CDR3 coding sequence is TGTGCCAGCAGTTCTAGCTATCAAGGAGAGACCCAGTACTTC. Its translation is CASSSSYQGETQYF.

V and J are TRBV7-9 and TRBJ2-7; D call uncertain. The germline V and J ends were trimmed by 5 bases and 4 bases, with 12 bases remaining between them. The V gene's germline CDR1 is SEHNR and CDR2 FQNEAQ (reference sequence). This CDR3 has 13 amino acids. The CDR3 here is CASSPEWAYEQYF. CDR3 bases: TGTGCCAGCAGCCCCGAGTGGGCTTACGAGCAGTACTTC.

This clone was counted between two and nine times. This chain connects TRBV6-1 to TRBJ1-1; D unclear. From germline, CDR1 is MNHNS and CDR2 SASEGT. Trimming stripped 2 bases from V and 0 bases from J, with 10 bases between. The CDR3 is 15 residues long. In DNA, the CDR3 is TGTGCCAGCAGTGAAACACCGGGTTTGAACACTGAAGCTTTCTTT. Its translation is CASSETPGLNTEAFF.